This is a list of T cell receptor beta chains from one sample in a study of beta chain features in type 1 diabetes. Libraries were prepared by immunoSEQ multiplex PCR; TCRdb keeps only in-frame clonotypes and omits some of them. The sample has around 150,000 clones; 9% are singletons. The sequencing sample was made of central memory CD4+ T cells from blood. The receptor source for this set is a woman between 25 and 40 years old with type 1 diabetes. Each CDR3 is given with its conserved first and last residue. D genes are given only for firm matches. Where a row states a size, it is once, few, many or the class of an expanded clone; other rows omit it.

V	J	size	length	D	DNA	CDR3
TRBV18	TRBJ1-1	.	15	.	TGTGCCAGCTCACTCCAGTGGGGGGATGGGACTGAAGCTTTCTTT	CASSLQWGDGTEAFF
TRBV4-2	TRBJ1-2	.	16	TRBD1	TGTGCCAGCAGCCAGGATTCCGGGACAGCGTCCTATGGCTACACCTTC	CASSQDSGTASYGYTF
TRBV27	TRBJ1-1	few	12	.	TGTGCCAGCAGCCTTGCGGGGGGGCCTGCTTTCTTT	CASSLAGGPAFF
TRBV7-9	TRBJ1-5	few	15	.	TGTGCCAGCAGCTTAGACAGGCCATTCAATCAGCCCCAGCATTTT	CASSLDRPFNQPQHF
TRBV28	TRBJ2-7	few	14	TRBD2	TGTGCCAGCAGTGATGCGGGGGGGCCCCTAAAGCAGTACTTC	CASSDAGGPLKQYF
TRBV19	TRBJ1-2	.	15	.	TGTGCCACAACACCCGCCCGACAGGCTCTCTATGGCTACACCTTC	CATTPARQALYGYTF
TRBV28	TRBJ1-3	few	14	TRBD1	TGTGCCAGCAGTCTGGGACAGACGGGAAACACCATATATTTT	CASSLGQTGNTIYF
TRBV6-5	TRBJ2-5	.	13	.	TGTGCCATCAGTTTTGAGGAGCAAGAGACCCAGTACTTC	CAISFEEQETQYF
TRBV29-1	TRBJ1-4	.	12	TRBD1	TGCAGCGCGGACAGGGGCGATGAAAAACTGTTTTTT	CSADRGDEKLFF
TRBV7-9	TRBJ1-3	few	16	.	TGTGCCAGCATCCCCCCGATTAGGGAGACGCAAAACACCATATATTTT	CASIPPIRETQNTIYF
TRBV11-2	TRBJ1-1	many	14	.	TGTGCCAGCAGCTTCCCAACAGGGAACACTGAAGCTTTCTTT	CASSFPTGNTEAFF
TRBV14	TRBJ2-1	.	12	TRBD2	TGTGCCAGCAGCCCGGGGACTAGCGGAACGTTCTTC	CASSPGTSGTFF
TRBV5-1	TRBJ2-5	.	15	.	TGCGCCAGCAGCTTGGAGGGGCACGGTCAGGAGACCCAGTACTTC	CASSLEGHGQETQYF
TRBV5-1	TRBJ2-5	.	13	TRBD1	TGCGCCAGCAGCACAGGGGCCGGAGAGACCCAGTACTTC	CASSTGAGETQYF
TRBV4-2	TRBJ2-1	.	12	.	TGTGCCAGCAGCCAGATTGAGAGGGCCAAGTTCTTC	CASSQIERAKFF
TRBV4-1	TRBJ1-2	few	12	.	TGCGCCAGCAGCCAAGGCACGACAGGCTACACCTTC	CASSQGTTGYTF
TRBV18	TRBJ1-2	few	15	TRBD1	TGTGCCAGCTCACAAACCGGGACAGAGGGAAATGGCTACACCTTC	CASSQTGTEGNGYTF
TRBV28	TRBJ2-1	.	17	TRBD2	TGTGCCAGCAGTCCCGGTAGCGGGAGGGCCTCCTACAATGAGCAGTTCTTC	CASSPGSGRASYNEQFF
TRBV10-3	TRBJ2-1	.	17	.	TGTGCCATCAGTGAGTCGCAGGGGAGGGCAGACTACAATGAGCAGTTCTTC	CAISESQGRADYNEQFF
TRBV9	TRBJ2-1	few	16	.	TGTGCCAGCAGCGCCAGAGCGGAGAGCTCCTACAATGAGCAGTTCTTC	CASSARAESSYNEQFF
TRBV10-3	TRBJ2-5	.	13	.	TGTGCCAGCAGTTCCCAGATACAAGAGACCCAGTACTTC	CASSSQIQETQYF
TRBV5-4	TRBJ2-7	.	14	TRBD2	TGTGCCAGCAGCTTAGCGGGAGAGGCCTACGAGCAGTACTTC	CASSLAGEAYEQYF
TRBV9	TRBJ2-1	.	12	.	TGTGCCAGCAGCGTAGCGGAGGGCGAGCAGTTCTTC	CASSVAEGEQFF
TRBV11-2	TRBJ2-7	.	15	.	TGTGCCAGCAGTGGGCGAGGGCTGACTTACTACGAGCAGTACTTC	CASSGRGLTYYEQYF
TRBV30	TRBJ1-2	few	13	TRBD1	TGTGCCTGGACTCGATTGACAGGGGTTGGCTACACCTTC	CAWTRLTGVGYTF
TRBV6-1	TRBJ2-7	.	14	TRBD2	TGTGCCAGCAGCGCCGGGACTAGCGTCTACGAGCAGTACTTC	CASSAGTSVYEQYF
TRBV19	TRBJ1-1	.	11	.	TGTGCCAGTAGTATATCCGCTGAAGCTTTCTTT	CASSISAEAFF
TRBV4-1	TRBJ1-5	few	15	.	TGCGCCAGCAGCCAATCTGCGACAGCCCTTGGGCCCCAGCATTTT	CASSQSATALGPQHF
TRBV6-6	TRBJ2-1	few	13	.	TGTGCCACAAAGGGAGGCGCTGGAAATGAGCAGTTCTTC	CATKGGAGNEQFF
TRBV30	TRBJ1-2	few	13	.	TGTGCCTGGAGTGCATATGGGGCCTATGGCTACACCTTC	CAWSAYGAYGYTF
TRBV7-9	TRBJ1-3	few	14	.	TGTGCCAGCAGCCCCGGACACTCTGGAAACACCATATATTTT	CASSPGHSGNTIYF
TRBV19	TRBJ2-7	.	14	.	TGTGCCAGTAGTACGGGACTGCAGCTCTCCGTGCAGTACTTC	CASSTGLQLSVQYF
TRBV20-1	TRBJ2-1	few	10	.	TGCAGTGCTGGGGAGTATGAGCAGTTCTTC	CSAGEYEQFF
TRBV25-1	TRBJ2-5	.	13	.	TGTGCCAGTACCGGGACTCCCCAAGAGACCCAGTACTTC	CASTGTPQETQYF